Below, 27 T cell receptor beta chains from the same sample are listed, as sequenced in a study of T cells after yellow fever vaccination. TCRdb re-derived calls from the 5' RACE reads in MiXCR, one entry per CDR3 protein. The sample lists 400,000 or so distinct CDR3 sequences, 15% to 20% seen once, with roughly a sixth in the top ten. The sample consisted of PBMCs, taken before the yellow fever booster vaccination. The receptor set was obtained from a man younger than 35 who received the YFV17D yellow fever vaccine.

The rearrangement links TRBV5-1 to TRBJ1-1; D remains unclear. The ends were cut back, 5 bases at V and 6 bases at J, with 14 bases in the middle. The CDR3 length is 13 residues. Germline CDR1 reads SGHRS; CDR2 reads YFSETQ. CDR3: CASRPPRQAEAFF. The CDR3 bases are TGCGCCAGCAGGCCTCCTCGGCAGGCTGAAGCTTTCTTT.

This clonotype was counted a few times. J is TRBJ2-3 and V is TRBV20-1, with 8 positions matching TRBD2. The CDR3 length is 17 residues. V shed 3 bases and J 0 bases; nucleotides not matched to a gene: 11. Looked up from germline, CDR1 is DFQATT and CDR2 is SNEGSKA (reference sequence). The CDR3 reads CSASLRGGISSTDTQYF. The CDR3 bases are TGCAGTGCTAGTCTACGGGGGGGAATATCTAGCACAGATACGCAGTATTTT.

The chain uses TRBV23-1 and TRBJ2-7, with TRBD2 matching 9 bases. TRBV23-1 is an ORF, with its function uncertain. The CDR3 length is 19 residues. J lost 3 bases, V lost 3 bases, and 18 bases had no gene match. The CDR3 protein is CASSHNDSGGSLRVYEQYV. For the CDR3, the DNA is TGCGCCAGCAGTCATAACGATAGCGGGGGCTCCCTCCGGGTCTACGAGCAGTACGTC.

The chain carries TRBV12-3 or TRBV12-4 and TRBJ1-5; 12 bases fit TRBD1. V was clipped by 8 bases and J by 0 bases; unmatched bases: 8. The CDR3 is 17 residues long. CDR3 region: CASRSGQGAFSNQPQHF. The CDR3 DNA reads as TGTGCCAGCCGCTCGGGACAGGGGGCGTTTAGCAATCAGCCCCAGCATTTT.

The chain carries TRBV10-3 and TRBJ2-7, with D unclear. Looked up from germline, CDR1 is ENHRY and CDR2 is SYGVKD. Trimming removed 7 bases at V and 1 base at J, with 8 bases between. The CDR3 contains 12 residues. CDR3 in DNA: TGTGCCATCATCAACCTTTCCTACGAGCAGTACGTC. Translating it yields CAIINLSYEQYV.

The chain links TRBV5-1 to TRBJ1-2; 8 nucleotides align to TRBD1. V shed 4 bases, J shed 3 bases, and the junction held 5 bases outside the gene matches. Germline assignment: CDR1 SGHRS and CDR2 YFSETQ. This CDR3 has 14 amino acids. CDR3 in DNA: TGCGCCAGCAGCCCGGACAGGGTTGACTATGGCTACACCTTC. Its translation: CASSPDRVDYGYTF.

This clonotype was detected a few times. The chain links TRBV29-1 to TRBJ2-2, with 7 bases aligning to TRBD1. This CDR3 region has 13 residues. The germline V gene encodes CDR1 SQVTM and CDR2 ANQGSEA. The V segment lost 7 bases and the J segment 5 bases; nucleotides outside the gene matches: 7. Written as DNA, the CDR3 is TGCAGCGCCGCCCGACAGGGAACCGGGGAGCTGTTTTTT. Amino acids: CSAARQGTGELFF.

The V gene is TRBV7-2, the J gene TRBJ2-2; D unresolved. The V end lost 7 bases, the J end lost 4 bases, and 16 bases lay between the germline ends. Germline values: CDR1 SGHTA, CDR2 FQGNSA. This CDR3 is built from 15 residues. The CDR3 reads CASTQSRPPTGELFF. The CDR3 nucleotides are TGTGCCAGCACCCAGTCGAGGCCCCCCACCGGGGAGCTGTTTTTT.

In this sample, this clonotype turned up a few times. At one end, the junction sequence differs from germline, possibly due to a read error. The V gene is TRBV6-5, the J gene TRBJ1-2, with D perhaps TRBD1 (6 bases). The CDR3 has 13 amino acids. Germline V gene lookup returns CDR1 MNHEY and CDR2 SVGAGI. The CDR3 DNA is TGTGCCAGCACCCTAACAGGGAGCTATAGCTACACCTTC. This encodes CASTLTGSYSYTF.

The chain links TRBV4-2 to TRBJ2-3, with a tentative D call TRBD2 (6 bases). The CDR3 is 16 amino acids. V lost 1 base and J 2 bases, leaving 13 bases between the germline ends. Germline V CDR1 and CDR2: LGHNA, YNFKEQ. CDR3 bases: TGTGCCAGCAGCCAAGGAGGGCTAGCGAACACAGATACGCAGTATTTT. Translated: CASSQGGLANTDTQYF.

This clonotype showed up many times. The CDR3 here is CASSRTGWMEDEQFF. CDR3 DNA: TGCGCCAGCAGCCGGACAGGGTGGATGGAGGATGAGCAGTTCTTC. The V and J genes are TRBV5-1 and TRBJ2-1; 8 positions match TRBD1. Trimming at V came to 4 bases and at J to 8 bases, leaving 11 bases not matched to a gene. The CDR3 sequence is 15 residues long. Germline CDR1 is SGHRS and CDR2 is YFSETQ.

V and J are TRBV4-3 and TRBJ1-3; no clear D. This CDR3 contains 16 residues. V gave up 0 bases and J gave up 0 bases, with 9 bases separating them. CDR1 LGHNA and CDR2 YSLEER come from the germline V gene. Here the CDR3 DNA reads TGCGCCAGCAGCCAAGACGCCGGGTCCTCTGGAAACACCATATATTTT. Encoded protein: CASSQDAGSSGNTIYF.

The V gene is TRBV3-1, the J gene TRBJ2-2; D possibly corresponds to TRBD1 (5 bases). CDR3 length: 14 residues. The germline CDR1 and CDR2 sequences are LGHDT and YNNKEL (reference sequence). The V and J ends lost 0 bases and 7 bases respectively, with 9 bases between them. DNA for the CDR3: TGTGCCAGCAGCCAAGATAAGGGGTTCGGGGAGCTGTTTTTT. Translating it yields CASSQDKGFGELFF.

Here the CDR3 reads CASSLHIATNEKLFF. The CDR3 bases are TGCGCCAGCAGCCTCCACATTGCAACTAATGAAAAACTGTTTTTT. V usage is TRBV4-1 and J usage is TRBJ1-4; D gene uncertain. Looked up from germline, CDR1 is MGHRA and CDR2 is YSYEKL. Trimming removed 4 bases at V and 0 bases at J, with 9 bases between. CDR3 length equals 15 residues.

There are a few counts of this clonotype. CDR3 residues: CASSRMTNTEAFF. In DNA, the CDR3 is TGTGCCAGCAGCCGGATGACGAACACTGAAGCTTTCTTT. V gene TRBV12-3 or TRBV12-4 combines with J gene TRBJ1-1, with D hard to call. The V and J ends lost 6 bases and 1 base respectively, with 9 bases between them. The CDR3 extends over 13 amino acids.

This clonotype has more than one count but fewer than ten. The J gene is TRBJ1-2, the V gene TRBV11-2, with 7 bases that match TRBD1. With V trimmed by 7 bases and J by 3 bases, 11 bases remained unmatched. This CDR3 has 15 residues. Germline CDR1 is SGHAT and CDR2 is FQNNGV. The CDR3 here is CASNPQGRSDYGYTF. The CDR3 DNA sequence: TGTGCCAGCAACCCACAGGGGCGCAGCGACTATGGCTACACCTTC.

The rearrangement joins TRBV20-1 to TRBJ1-1; D not resolved. The CDR3 length is 11 residues. Germline CDR1 DFQATT, CDR2 SNEGSKA (reference sequence). The CDR3 coding sequence is TGCCTGGGCCTTAGGGACACTGAAGCTTTCTTT. Amino acid sequence: CLGLRDTEAFF.

In this sample, this clonotype turned up a few times. For the CDR3, the DNA is TGCGCCAGCAGTGAGTCAATGGGCTACAATGAGCAGTTCTTC. Translating it yields CASSESMGYNEQFF. The chain joins TRBV10-1 to TRBJ2-1; the D is unclear. CDR1 and CDR2 (germline): WNHNN, SYGVQD (reference sequence). This CDR3 region has 14 residues. V lost 0 bases and J lost 3, with 6 bases in between.

CDR3 loop: CASSQDLSQYYGYTF. CDR3 coding DNA: TGCGCCAGCAGCCAAGATCTATCACAGTACTATGGCTACACCTTC. The chain couples TRBV4-3 to TRBJ1-2; no clear D. The CDR3 is made up of 15 amino acids. Trimming removed 0 bases at V and 3 bases at J, with 11 bases between. Looked up from germline, CDR1 is LGHNA and CDR2 is YSLEER.

The CDR3 bases are TGTGCCAGCAGCCAAGAGGGGACATACGATCAGCCCCAGCATTTT. Its protein is CASSQEGTYDQPQHF. This chain joins TRBV4-2 and TRBJ1-5; tentatively, D is TRBD1 (6 bases). The ends were cut back, 0 bases at V and 5 bases at J, with 11 bases in the middle. This CDR3 contains 15 residues. Germline loops: CDR1 LGHNA, CDR2 YNFKEQ.

This sequence joins TRBV7-9 and TRBJ2-3; D is tentatively TRBD1 or TRBD2 (5 bases each). The CDR3 is made up of 16 amino acids. Germline assignment: CDR1 SEHNR and CDR2 FQNEAQ (reference sequence). Trimming pared 2 bases from V and 3 bases from J, leaving 15 bases between. CDR3 nucleotides: TGTGCCAGCAGCTTAAGGGACGGATCTGGAACAGATACGCAGTATTTT. It specifies CASSLRDGSGTDTQYF.

This clonotype has more than one count but fewer than ten. The V call is TRBV6-1, the J call TRBJ1-2, with no clear D. This CDR3 contains 13 residues. CDR1 and CDR2 from the germline V gene are MNHNS and SASEGT. Trimming left V 9 bases short and J 4 bases short, with 15 bases between. CDR3 loop: CASKYRRIYGYTF. In DNA form, the CDR3 reads TGTGCCAGTAAATATCGACGGATCTATGGCTACACCTTC.

This chain uses TRBV4-2 with TRBJ2-3; 12 positions match TRBD1. The J segment lost 3 bases and the V segment lost 1 base, leaving 2 bases of the junction unmatched. The CDR3 covers 16 residues. Germline CDR1 and CDR2: LGHNA and YNFKEQ. For the CDR3, the DNA is TGTGCCAGCAGCCAAGGGGACAGGGGGCGAACAGATACGCAGTATTTT. It is translated as CASSQGDRGRTDTQYF.

The chain couples TRBV27 to TRBJ1-5; no firm D call. Trimming shortened V by 10 bases and J by 0 bases, and 13 bases separated the two germline ends. The CDR3 is 14 residues long. CDR1 and CDR2 from the germline V gene are MNHEY and SMNVEV (reference sequence). CDR3 region: CATSAVDSNQPQHF. Here the CDR3 DNA reads TGTGCCACCTCGGCAGTTGATAGCAATCAGCCCCAGCATTTT.

This clonotype was detected only a few times. The rearrangement uses TRBV20-1 and TRBJ1-1, with TRBD1 matching over 7 bases. With V trimmed by 2 bases and J by 4 bases, 16 bases remained unmatched. Germline V gene lookup returns CDR1 DFQATT and CDR2 SNEGSKA (reference sequence). The CDR3 length is 17 residues. The CDR3 loop reads CSARNNARQGVATEAFF. CDR3 in DNA: TGCAGTGCTAGAAACAACGCAAGACAGGGAGTCGCCACTGAAGCTTTCTTT.

This clonotype was counted only a few times. The CDR3 nucleotides read TGTGCCAGCAGCCAATCGGGGCAGGGGAATCAGCCCCAGCATTTT. This sequence encodes CASSQSGQGNQPQHF. This chain uses TRBV16 with TRBJ1-5, with D possibly matching TRBD1 (6 bases). The CDR3 has 15 amino acids. V shed 0 bases and J shed 4 bases, with 10 bases lying between them. The V gene's germline CDR1 is KGHSY and CDR2 FQNENV. The variable domain in full, completed from reference TRBV16 and TRBJ1-5, reads GEEVAQTPKHLVRGEGQKAKLYCAPIKGHSYVFWYQQVLKNEFKFLISFQNENVFDETGMPKERFSAKCLPNSPCSLEIQATKLEDSAVYFCASSQSGQGNQPQHFGDGTRLSIL.

This clonotype was seen more than once but under ten times. V gene TRBV20-1 combines with J gene TRBJ2-4; D possibly corresponds to TRBD2 (6 bases). The CDR3 loop spans 13 amino acids. Germline V gene lookup returns CDR1 DFQATT and CDR2 SNEGSKA (reference sequence). The V end lost 6 bases, the J end lost 3 bases, and 12 bases lay between the germline ends. CDR3 in DNA: TGCAGTGCAAGGGGACTTCGCAAAAACATTCAGTACTTC. Amino acids: CSARGLRKNIQYF.